These T cell receptor beta chains were read from a single sample in a study of shared clonotypes between healthy human individuals. Profiled with immunoSEQ multiplex PCR; TCRdb holds only in-frame clones, not every one. The sample has about 2.4 million clones; more than 80% are singletons. Sequenced material: naive CD4+ T cells sorted from blood. Every receptor here comes from a man younger than 30 in good health. CDR3s include the opening cysteine and the closing phenylalanine or tryptophan. Each record gives: CDR3 protein, CDR3 DNA, clone size, V gene, J gene, D gene. A D gene is named only where the DNA matches it firmly. Clone sizes are given selectively: once, few, many, or a class where the clone is expanded.

CASSGGTGGNTDTQYF	TGTGCCAGCAGCGGCGGGACAGGGGGTAACACAGATACGCAGTATTTT	.	TRBV5-4	TRBJ2-3	TRBD1
CASSLVSYTGELFF	TGTGCCAGCAGCTTAGTCTCGTACACCGGGGAGCTGTTTTTT	.	TRBV7-3	TRBJ2-2	.
CASSYPDSGADTQYF	TGTGCCAGCAGTTACCCCGATTCGGGAGCAGATACGCAGTATTTT	.	TRBV6-6	TRBJ2-3	.
CASSSGGERSSYNEQFF	TGTGCCAGCAGCTCCGGGGGGGAAAGGAGCTCCTACAATGAGCAGTTCTTC	.	TRBV11-3	TRBJ2-1	TRBD2
CASSLVLAGVGGELFF	TGCGCCAGCAGCTTGGTACTAGCGGGAGTAGGCGGGGAGCTGTTTTTT	.	TRBV5-1	TRBJ2-2	TRBD2
CASSVVANSDNEQFF	TGTGCCAGCAGCGTAGTGGCTAATTCAGACAATGAGCAGTTCTTC	.	TRBV9	TRBJ2-1	.
CASMAANTGELFF	TGTGCCAGCATGGCCGCGAACACCGGGGAGCTGTTTTTT	.	TRBV28	TRBJ2-2	.
CASSKGGLALDTGELFF	TGTGCCAGCAGCAAAGGAGGACTAGCGTTAGACACCGGGGAGCTGTTTTTT	.	TRBV21-1	TRBJ2-2	.
CASSYSIGPSLTQYF	TGTGCCAGCAGTTACTCGATTGGTCCCAGTCTAACCCAGTACTTC	once	TRBV6-6	TRBJ2-5	.
CASSVQETQYF	TGTGCCAGCAGCGTACAAGAGACCCAGTACTTC	once	TRBV2	TRBJ2-5	.
CAWSSGTGSSYEQYF	TGTGCCTGGAGTTCCGGGACGGGGAGCTCCTACGAGCAGTACTTC	.	TRBV30	TRBJ2-7	.
CASSWGQLNTEAFF	TGCGCCAGCAGCTGGGGACAGTTGAACACTGAAGCTTTCTTT	.	TRBV4-1	TRBJ1-1	TRBD1
CASSDSKTWHPGSNQPQHF	TGTGCCAGCAGTGACTCTAAAACTTGGCATCCGGGGAGCAATCAGCCCCAGCATTTT	.	TRBV6-4	TRBJ1-5	.
CARSLEVGWAKNIQYF	TGTGCCAGAAGCTTGGAGGTAGGGTGGGCCAAAAACATTCAGTACTTC	.	TRBV5-3	TRBJ2-4	.
CASSQFVIPNTEAFF	TGCGCCAGCAGCCAATTCGTGATCCCGAACACTGAAGCTTTCTTT	.	TRBV4-1	TRBJ1-1	.
CASSWGSGNTIYF	TGTGCCAGCAGCTGGGGTTCTGGAAACACCATATATTTT	.	TRBV6-1	TRBJ1-3	.
CASSQAQVFNQPQHF	TGCGCCAGCAGCCAAGCCCAGGTTTTCAATCAGCCCCAGCATTTT	.	TRBV4-1	TRBJ1-5	.
CASSVGPRGEEQYF	TGTGCCAGCAGCGTAGGGCCCAGGGGAGAAGAGCAGTACTTC	.	TRBV9	TRBJ2-7	.
CASSDTPGSDLAKNIQYF	TGCGCCAGCAGTGACACCCCGGGATCCGACCTAGCCAAAAACATTCAGTACTTC	once	TRBV10-1	TRBJ2-4	.
CASIFFGLGELFF	TGTGCCAGCATTTTTTTTGGACTGGGGGAGCTGTTTTTT	.	TRBV6-1	TRBJ2-2	.
CASSLGGGANSYNEQFF	TGTGCCAGCAGCTTGGGCGGGGGAGCAAACTCCTACAATGAGCAGTTCTTC	.	TRBV7-2	TRBJ2-1	TRBD2
CATIALAGEKDTQYF	TGTGCCACCATTGCACTAGCGGGAGAGAAAGATACGCAGTATTTT	.	TRBV18	TRBJ2-3	TRBD2
CASSDSPGLGGYTF	TGTGCCAGCAGTGACTCGCCCGGTTTAGGCGGCTACACCTTC	.	TRBV6-4	TRBJ1-2	.
CASSYSGIQGETQYF	TGTGCCAGCAGTTATAGTGGGATTCAGGGAGAGACCCAGTACTTC	.	TRBV6-5	TRBJ2-5	.
CAWSLAGGVSVNTEAFF	TGTGCCTGGAGTCTGGCAGGAGGGGTTTCAGTGAACACTGAAGCTTTCTTT	.	TRBV30	TRBJ1-1	.
CASSQVRSGVADEQYF	TGCGCCAGCAGCCAAGTGAGGTCAGGAGTAGCGGACGAGCAGTACTTC	.	TRBV4-1	TRBJ2-7	.
CASSVEGWNYGYTF	TGTGCCAGCAGCGTCGAAGGGTGGAACTATGGCTACACCTTC	.	TRBV9	TRBJ1-2	.
CASSPDSSSNVLTF	TGCGCCAGCAGCCCCGACAGTTCTTCCAACGTCCTGACTTTC	.	TRBV5-1	TRBJ2-6	.
CASSSNGVWAEAFF	TGTGCCAGCTCGTCGAATGGGGTGTGGGCTGAAGCTTTCTTT	once	TRBV7-2	TRBJ1-1	.
CAWGQGEETQYF	TGTGCCTGGGGACAGGGTGAAGAGACCCAGTACTTC	.	TRBV30	TRBJ2-5	TRBD1
CASSYHGTVSSYEQYF	TGTGCCAGCAGTTACCATGGGACAGTAAGCTCCTACGAGCAGTACTTC	.	TRBV6-5	TRBJ2-7	TRBD1
CASSLEDSPLHF	TGTGCCAGCAGCTTGGAGGATTCACCCCTCCACTTT	.	TRBV5-6	TRBJ1-6	.
CAWDRGESYEQYF	TGTGCCTGGGACAGGGGTGAGTCCTACGAGCAGTACTTC	.	TRBV30	TRBJ2-7	TRBD1
CASVTRRALQETQYF	TGTGCTAGTGTAACCCGGAGAGCCCTCCAAGAGACCCAGTACTTC	.	TRBV12-5	TRBJ2-5	.
CASRETDSGNTIYF	TGTGCCAGCAGAGAGACAGACTCTGGAAACACCATATATTTT	.	TRBV2	TRBJ1-3	.
CASNLAGRSYNEQFF	TGTGCCAGCAACCTGGCGGGTCGCTCCTACAATGAGCAGTTCTTC	.	TRBV5-4	TRBJ2-1	.
CASSPGGRDIQYF	TGTGCCAGCAGCCCAGGGGGTAGGGACATTCAGTACTTC	.	TRBV5-4	TRBJ2-4	TRBD1
CASRSFPLTGQSPLHF	TGTGCCAGTAGGAGTTTTCCATTGACAGGGCAGTCACCCCTCCACTTT	once	TRBV19	TRBJ1-6	TRBD1
CASSGTDRETQYF	TGTGCCAGCAGTGGGACGGATAGGGAGACCCAGTACTTC	.	TRBV2	TRBJ2-5	.
CASRPSSNQPQHF	TGTGCCAGCAGACCAAGTAGCAATCAGCCCCAGCATTTT	.	TRBV6-5	TRBJ1-5	.
CASSEKTSGTNEQFF	TGTGCCAGCAGTGAGAAGACTAGCGGCACCAATGAGCAGTTCTTC	.	TRBV2	TRBJ2-1	TRBD2
CASSQDRGQRGEKLFF	TGCGCCAGCAGCCAAGATCGAGGACAACGAGGTGAAAAACTGTTTTTT	.	TRBV4-1	TRBJ1-4	.
CASNPHSATSSYNEQFF	TGTGCCAGCAACCCCCATTCAGCCACAAGCTCCTACAATGAGCAGTTCTTC	.	TRBV9	TRBJ2-1	.